A single TCR beta chain is shown here with its context. The ends were cut back, 3 bases at V and 7 bases at J, with 15 bases in the middle. This CDR3 has 14 amino acids. Germline CDR1 and CDR2: SQVTM and ANQGSEA. These data belong to a study of blood T cell repertoires in COVID-19. Study-wide context: PBMCs, B-cell-depleted T cells, or T cells were the source of the cDNA or gDNA that made up the material.

Original data processing: Quantification of nucleated cells was approximated via reference gene primer amplification. The repertoire was sequenced with immunoSEQ multiplex PCR; TCRdb's copy has only in-frame clones and lacks some. V, J and clone size reflect that table, while D and trimming were determined from the DNA. The profile covers 250,000 to 300,000 clones, with 86% appearing a single time and approximately 4% taken by the ten largest. This rearrangement joins TRBV29-1 to TRBJ2-2; D may be TRBD2 (5 bases). Sequencing input: peripheral blood. This clonotype was obtained from a man between 18 and 35 years old with active or convalescent COVID-19. The CDR3 DNA follows: TGCAGCGTTGAGTCTTGGACTCGCGGCGGGGAGCTGTTTTTT. This encodes CSVESWTRGGELFF.